This T cell receptor beta chain is from a study of somatic mutations in cytotoxic T cells in rheumatoid arthritis. There are 17 residues in the CDR3. The V and J ends lost 5 bases and 0 bases, in that order; junction bases with no gene match: 9. Germline CDR1 and CDR2: SEHNR and FQNEAQ (reference sequence). Method: immunoSEQ multiplex PCR; TCRdb's copy keeps in-frame clones and lacks some. Of roughly 20,000 clones in the sample, about 80% are singletons; the top ten hold around 8.9%. The chain is built from TRBV7-9 and TRBJ2-3, with 9 bases that match TRBD2. Sequencing was performed on CD8+ T cells sorted from blood. The origin of this receptor is an adult with rheumatoid arthritis. The chain's CDR3 is CASSAAGLASSTDTQYF. The CDR3 DNA sequence: TGTGCCAGCAGCGCCGCTGGACTAGCGTCTAGCACAGATACGCAGTATTTT. The whole variable domain, filled in from reference TRBV7-9 and TRBJ2-3, reads DTGVSQNPRHKITKRGQNVTFRCDPISEHNRLYWYRQTLGQGPEFLTYFQNEAQLEKSRLLSDRFSAERPKGSFSTLEIQRTEQGDSAMYLCASSAAGLASSTDTQYFGPGTRLTVL.